This TCR beta chain stems from a study of blood T cell repertoires in COVID-19. Overall study: COVID-19 samples, acute and convalescent, were from the United States, Italy and Spain. T cells, B-cell-depleted T cells, or PBMCs provided the cDNA or gDNA that served as material.

The CDR3 length is 15 residues. V was clipped by 0 bases and J by 3 bases, with 12 bases between them. Germline V gene data show CDR1 as GTSNPN and CDR2 as SVGIG (reference sequence). Clinical history as reported by participants underpinned cohort assignment. Cohort 3 recovery required two negative PCRs, clearance, or symptom resolution. Profiling relied on immunoSEQ multiplex PCR, and the TCRdb table lists in-frame clones only, not all of them. Seen here are some 430,000 clones, less than 95% observed once, and the top ten hold 0.6%. The sequenced sample consisted of PBMCs or T cells enriched from blood (not recorded which). The clonotype originates from a man between 18 and 29 years old who had recovered from COVID-19. The V and J genes are TRBV30 and TRBJ1-3; no firm D call. This CDR3 reads CAWSVLAGFGNTIYF. CDR3 DNA: TGTGCCTGGAGTGTACTTGCGGGGTTTGGAAACACCATATATTTT.